Listed below are T cell receptor beta chains from one sample, sequenced in a study of siplizumab effects on memory and regulatory T cells. Generated by immunoSEQ multiplex PCR, the TCRdb table keeps only in-frame clones and is missing some. The sample consists of approximately 75,000 clones, roughly 93% of them appearing once. The sequencing sample was made of CD8+ T cells sorted from blood. The receptors come from a human donor in good health. CDR3s include the opening cysteine and the closing phenylalanine or tryptophan. D genes are given only for firm matches. Part of the rows lack a size; the others show once, few, many or a class for expanded clones.

>TRBV7-6|.|.|TRBJ1-1
TGTGCCAGCAGCTCGACCGTGAACACTGAAGCTTTCTTT
CASSSTVNTEAFF
>TRBV4-1|once|.|TRBJ1-4
TGCGCCAGCAGCCAAGATACTAGGGGGATTAATGAAAAACTGTTTTTT
CASSQDTRGINEKLFF
>TRBV7-9|.|.|TRBJ2-7
TGTGCCAGCATGTCCTACGAGCAGTACTTC
CASMSYEQYF
>TRBV27|.|.|TRBJ2-1
TGTGCCAGTTCATTTGGGCCCTACAATGAGCAGTTCTTC
CASSFGPYNEQFF
>TRBV7-4|.|.|TRBJ2-1
TGTGCCAGCAGCCCACGAGGTCCGGGCGCGTACAATGAGCAGTTCTTC
CASSPRGPGAYNEQFF
>TRBV19|.|.|TRBJ2-2
TGTGCCAGTAGTTTGATGGGGGCCGGGGAGCTGTTTTTT
CASSLMGAGELFF
>TRBV21-1|.|.|TRBJ1-5
TGTGCCAGCAGCAAAGGTTGGTTCAGGGGCAATCAGCCCCAGCATTTT
CASSKGWFRGNQPQHF
>TRBV7-2|.|.|TRBJ2-1
TGTGCCAGCAGCTTAGTTGGTCTAGTGGGAGGTGAGCAGTTCTTC
CASSLVGLVGGEQFF
>TRBV10-2|.|.|TRBJ1-5
TGCGCCAGCAGTGAAGACAGATTGGATCAGCCCCAGCATTTT
CASSEDRLDQPQHF
>TRBV15|.|.|TRBJ2-7
TGTGCCACCAGCAGCGGGGGGCCTTCCTACGAGCAGTACTTC
CATSSGGPSYEQYF
>TRBV5-6|.|.|TRBJ1-6
TGTGCCAGCAGCCAGGCGACGTTCTCCTATAATTCACCCCTCCACTTT
CASSQATFSYNSPLHF
>TRBV2|.|.|TRBJ1-2
TGTGCCAGCACCAGACAGACTACCTTTGAGGGGGGCTACACCTTC
CASTRQTTFEGGYTF
>TRBV11-2|.|TRBD2|TRBJ2-7
TGTGCCAGCAGCTTAGGAGCGGGAAACTACGAGCAGTACTTC
CASSLGAGNYEQYF
>TRBV5-1|.|.|TRBJ2-1
TGCGCCAGCAGCTTTGCGTCCGGCAATGAGCAGTTCTTC
CASSFASGNEQFF
>TRBV10-2|.|.|TRBJ2-7
TGCGCCAGCAGTGAGCTTGACTACGAGCAGTACTTC
CASSELDYEQYF
>TRBV27|.|.|TRBJ1-2
TGTGCCAGCAGTTTATCAGGGAACTATGGCTACACCTTC
CASSLSGNYGYTF
>TRBV4-1|.|.|TRBJ2-2
TGCGCCAGCAGCCAGGGGGCGGAAAGAGCCGGGGAGCTGTTTTTT
CASSQGAERAGELFF
>TRBV6-6|.|TRBD2|TRBJ2-1
TGTGCCAGCAGTACCCTAGCGGGGGGCCCTTACAATGAGCAGTTCTTC
CASSTLAGGPYNEQFF
>TRBV5-5|.|TRBD2|TRBJ2-3
TGTGCCAGCAGCTTGGTTAGCGGGGTCACAGATACGCAGTATTTT
CASSLVSGVTDTQYF
>TRBV7-9|once|TRBD1|TRBJ2-1
TGTGCCAGCAGCTCACCCGGGACAGGGTACAATGAGCAGTTCTTC
CASSSPGTGYNEQFF
>TRBV18|.|.|TRBJ1-3
TGTGCCAGCTCACCACCGGAACAGGGACTCATCCTCTCTGGAAACACCATATATTTT
CASSPPEQGLILSGNTIYF
>TRBV11-2|.|.|TRBJ2-1
TGTGCCAGCAGCGGACCCCCCGAGGAAGAGCAGTTCTTC
CASSGPPEEEQFF
>TRBV6-5|.|TRBD1|TRBJ2-6
TGTGCCAGCACTGACGACAGGGTTGGGGCCAACGTCCTGACTTTC
CASTDDRVGANVLTF
>TRBV7-3|.|.|TRBJ1-2
TGTGCCAGCAGCTTAGGGGGGAACCCCTATGGCTACACCTTC
CASSLGGNPYGYTF
>TRBV7-3|.|.|TRBJ2-1
TGTGCCAGCAGCCAGGTGGCGGGGTCCTACAATGAGCAGTTCTTC
CASSQVAGSYNEQFF
>TRBV6-5|.|.|TRBJ1-2
TGTGCCAGCAGTTGGGCGTTAGGAGCTAACTATGGCTACACCTTC
CASSWALGANYGYTF
>TRBV9|.|TRBD2|TRBJ2-3
TGTGCCAGCAGCCCCGGACTAGGCACAGATACGCAGTATTTT
CASSPGLGTDTQYF
>TRBV7-8|.|.|TRBJ1-4
TGTGCCAGCAGCTTAGGGTTCCTTAATGAAAAACTGTTTTTT
CASSLGFLNEKLFF
>TRBV7-3|.|.|TRBJ2-3
TGTGCCAGCAGCTTAACCGGGGGGCTAGATACGCAGTATTTT
CASSLTGGLDTQYF
>TRBV27|.|.|TRBJ2-1
TGTGCCAGCAGTTTGAGTGGGGGGGCGGGGAATGAGCAGTTCTTC
CASSLSGGAGNEQFF
>TRBV7-9|.|TRBD1|TRBJ2-7
TGTGCCAGCAGCCAAGGACAGGGGGTATCCTACGAGCAGTACTTC
CASSQGQGVSYEQYF
>TRBV4-1|.|.|TRBJ2-2
TGCGCCAGCCGCGTCGAGGATGCCTCAGGGGCCGGGGAGCTGTTTTTT
CASRVEDASGAGELFF
>TRBV28|few|.|TRBJ1-4
TGTGCCAGCAGCCCCGGCACTAGTAATGAAAAACTGTTTTTT
CASSPGTSNEKLFF
>TRBV9|.|TRBD2|TRBJ2-7
TGTGCCAGCAGCGTATCAAGCGGGGGAGTCGAGCAGTACTTC
CASSVSSGGVEQYF
>TRBV5-6|.|TRBD2|TRBJ2-7
TGTGCCAGCAGCTTGTACCGGGGGGGAAACGAGCAGTACTTC
CASSLYRGGNEQYF
>TRBV12-5|once|.|TRBJ2-5
TGTGCTTCCTCTATAGGGGCCTATCAAGAGACCCAGTACTTC
CASSIGAYQETQYF
>TRBV2|.|.|TRBJ1-4
TGTGCCAGCAGTGAAGAAGCTAATAATGAAAAACTGTTTTTT
CASSEEANNEKLFF
>TRBV4-1|.|.|TRBJ2-3
TGCGCCAGCAGCCAAGAAACTTCGACGGTCACAGATACGCAGTATTTT
CASSQETSTVTDTQYF
>TRBV7-9|.|.|TRBJ2-4
TGTGCCAGCAGGGGGGCCAAAAACATTCAGTACTTC
CASRGAKNIQYF
>TRBV6-5|.|TRBD1|TRBJ1-1
TGTGCCAGCAGTCGAGGACAGGGGGAAGCTTTCTTT
CASSRGQGEAFF
>TRBV2|.|.|TRBJ2-3
TGTGCCAGCAAATTACCTACCGGACAGCCCCTTAATACTAGCACAGATACGCAGTATTTT
CASKLPTGQPLNTSTDTQYF
>TRBV19|.|TRBD1|TRBJ1-3
TGTGCCAGTAGCCAATATCTGACAGGGGTGGAAGGAAACACCATATATTTT
CASSQYLTGVEGNTIYF
>TRBV4-2|few|TRBD2|TRBJ2-5
TGTGCCAGCAGCCAAGGACTAGCGGGGGGCTCCCTAGGGGAGACCCAGTACTTC
CASSQGLAGGSLGETQYF
>TRBV28|.|.|TRBJ2-1
TGTGCCAGCAGTTTTCGGGGGAACTCCTACAATGAGCAGTTCTTC
CASSFRGNSYNEQFF
>TRBV9|few|.|TRBJ2-1
TGTGCCAGCAGCGTAGAAATAGCGGCGAATGAGCAGTTCTTC
CASSVEIAANEQFF
>TRBV19|.|TRBD1|TRBJ1-1
TGTGCCAGTAGTATAACTCAGGGGGTGAACACTGAAGCTTTCTTT
CASSITQGVNTEAFF